This TCR beta chain was documented in a study of T cell changes during pregnancy in multiple sclerosis. The CDR3 totals 19 residues. J lost 0 bases, V lost 0 bases, and 10 bases had no gene match. Germline CDR1 reads SGDLS; CDR2 reads YYNGEE. Profiling relied on immunoSEQ multiplex PCR, and the TCRdb table lists in-frame clones only, not all of them. Of approximately 90,000 clones listed, roughly nine tenths are singletons. The source was peripheral blood, collected in the first trimester of pregnancy. This TCR came from a female donor with multiple sclerosis, enrolled in a pregnancy study. The rearrangement joins TRBV9 to TRBJ2-5, with 11 bases aligning to TRBD2. CDR3 amino acids: CASSVGPSGGQRYQETQYF. The CDR3 DNA is TGTGCCAGCAGCGTAGGTCCTAGCGGGGGGCAGAGGTACCAAGAGACCCAGTACTTC.